The text below deals with one TCR beta chain. This clonotype has ten or more counts. What antigen it recognizes has not been identified. Base qualities are not recorded, but no much larger clone differs from it by a single base. The sample comes from a study of post-analysis software for immune sequencing data (dated by TCRdb to 2014 to 2015). For context, the study as a whole: Relapsing-remitting, secondary progressive and progressive-relapsing multiple sclerosis were recorded as disease courses, and subtype annotation was lacking for some patients. The multiple sclerosis patient repertoires were compared with under 13 previously published healthy control repertoires from donors aged 6 to 25 years. A subset of samples was prepared in parallel using single-end sample barcoding, then pooled and co-amplified after Illumina adapter ligation.

The germline V end is reduced by 0 bases and the J end by 3 bases; junction bases left unmatched: 3. CDR1 and CDR2 are read off the germline V gene (reference sequence) as DFQATT and SNEGSKA. Including the terminal cysteine and phenylalanine, the CDR3 comprises 14 residues. Only CDR3 DNA remains: 42 bases, in frame from the first base. The time point label, as the study defines it: second blood draw from one MS patient after hematopoietic stem cell transplantation. To demonstrate the VDJtools post-analysis software, TCR beta repertoires were profiled from the peripheral blood of about 13 young patients with multiple sclerosis. The patients with multiple sclerosis were children and adolescents between roughly 6 and 17 years of age. Preparation of the library involved PCR. The run used an Illumina HiSeq 2500. To reduce PCR and sequencing biases, unique molecular identifiers were built into the TCR beta cDNA libraries. Roughly 500,000 cDNA molecules were obtained per 1 to 10 million input T cells, so each molecule approximated one T cell. Patient libraries were prepared and sequenced with the same protocol used for the earlier healthy control dataset. Within a given batch, samples were prepared together, multiplexed and sequenced on the same HiSeq lane. The authors processed their data as follows. MIGEC was used to process the raw barcoded reads, and molecular identifier groups with only a single read were discarded before consensus assembly and CDR3 extraction. Clonotype tables were post-analysed with VDJtools, and diversity was normalized by down-sampling all datasets to the smallest sample size. Repertoire overlap clustering matched CDR3 amino acid but not nucleotide sequences to correct batch-related cross-sample contamination. TCRdb applied fastp at Q25 and MiXCR to the public reads, then kept only in-frame beta chains. CDR3 protein duplicates are merged, each entry listing the most common genes and DNA. The V and J calls follow TCRdb's processing rather than the paper's. Within this sample are 150,000 to 200,000 distinct CDR3 sequences, with roughly 35% of them counted one time only. The top ten constitute under 30% of the sample.

Broader findings and caveats from the paper: Direct clustering with F measure showed strong co-clustering of samples prepared in the same batch, prompting a batch-effect correction. Significantly higher frequencies in patients than in controls were found for several TRBV segments, including TRBV5-6, TRBV5-1 and TRBV20-1. Significantly lower normalized Chao1 diversity was found in multiple sclerosis patients than in controls, suggesting substantial peripheral T-cell clonal expansion. The multiple sclerosis patient group was slightly younger than the control group.

This receptor was obtained from a girl aged 5-17 years with multiple sclerosis. Donor details come from another sample of the same person, matched by shared clones. The chain joins TRBV20-1 to TRBJ2-7, with TRBD2 identical over 9 junction bases. This specimen consisted of blood, obtained after autologous hematopoietic stem cell transplantation. For the CDR3, the sequence is CSAREREGFYEQYF. The nucleotides read TGCAGTGCTAGAGAGCGGGAGGGCTTCTACGAGCAGTACTTC.